The sequence of this T cell receptor beta chain was determined in a study of T cell responses to AZD1222 COVID-19 vaccine. The V end lost 1 base, the J end lost 11 bases, and 8 bases lay between the germline ends. The CDR3 is made up of 10 amino acids. Germline CDR1 reads GTSNPN; CDR2 reads SVGIG (reference sequence). Some clones are missing from TCRdb's copy, which holds only in-frame ones; the method was immunoSEQ multiplex PCR. The top ten clones hold 20% to 25% of a sample with about 79,000 clones, more than 70% of them seen once. The rearrangement uses TRBV30 and TRBJ1-1; D is ambiguous. This TCR was sampled from an adult in good health. The sequencing used peripheral blood, collected on day 0 of AZD1222 vaccination. The CDR3 nucleotides are TGTGCCTGGAGTGCTACCTCTGCTTTCTTT. This translates into CAWSATSAFF.